Below, 25 T cell receptor beta chains from the same sample are listed, as sequenced in a study of blood T cell repertoires in COVID-19. Profiling relied on immunoSEQ multiplex PCR, and the TCRdb table lists in-frame clones only, not all of them. The sample contains roughly 100,000 clones, almost 80% of which appear only once. The sequenced material came from peripheral blood. The receptors here all came from a man aged 55 to 70 with active or convalescent COVID-19.

The chain carries TRBV5-8 and TRBJ2-1, with 10 bases identical to TRBD2. J lost 7 bases, V lost 4 bases, and 5 bases had no gene match. This CDR3 region has 14 residues. Germline V gives CDR1 SGHTS, CDR2 YDEGEE. The CDR3 protein is CASSLGLAVNEQFF. The CDR3 DNA reads as TGTGCCAGCAGCCTTGGACTAGCGGTTAATGAGCAGTTCTTC.

The chain carries TRBV18 and TRBJ2-1; D remains ambiguous. This CDR3 comprises 16 residues. Trimming pared 2 bases from V and 1 base from J, leaving 12 bases between. Looked up from germline, CDR1 is KGHSH and CDR2 is LQKENI. Written as DNA, the CDR3 is TGTGCCAGCTCACCAAATCTATTCGGGTCCTACAATGAGCAGTTCTTC. It specifies CASSPNLFGSYNEQFF.

The rearrangement uses TRBV11-2 and TRBJ1-3, with a tentative D call TRBD1 (6 bases). Trimming stripped 5 bases from V and 8 bases from J, with 19 bases between. Germline assignment: CDR1 SGHAT and CDR2 FQNNGV. The CDR3 contains 15 residues. The CDR3 loop is CASSLGQPGGHTIYF. In DNA, the CDR3 is TGTGCCAGCAGCCTAGGACAGCCCGGCGGACACACCATATATTTT.

This clone appeared once. The V call is TRBV29-1, the J call TRBJ1-2, with 9 nucleotides matching TRBD1. J lost 4 bases, V lost 0 bases, and 6 bases had no gene match. Germline V gives CDR1 SQVTM, CDR2 ANQGSEA. This CDR3 has 15 amino acids. As DNA, the CDR3 is TGCAGCGTTGAAGACCGGGGACAGGGACTCTATGGCTACACCTTC. It specifies CSVEDRGQGLYGYTF.

V gene TRBV9 combines with J gene TRBJ1-3, with 7 bases lining up with TRBD1. Unmatched junction bases numbered 5, after V lost 3 bases and J lost 2 bases. Germline V lookup: CDR1 SGDLS, CDR2 YYNGEE. This CDR3 comprises 15 residues. In DNA form, the CDR3 reads TGTGCCAGCAGCGCTAGCAGGGGGGCTGGAAACACCATATATTTT. It codes for CASSASRGAGNTIYF. The whole variable domain, filled in from reference TRBV9 and TRBJ1-3, reads DSGVTQTPKHLITATGQRVTLRCSPRSGDLSVYWYQQSLDQGLQFLIQYYNGEERAKGNILERFSAQQFPDLHSELNLSSLELGDSALYFCASSASRGAGNTIYFGEGSWLTVV.

The V call is TRBV2, the J call TRBJ2-3, with D possibly being TRBD1 (6 bases). Germline CDR1 and CDR2: SNHLY and FYNNEI. With 5 bases removed from V and 4 bases from J, the gap between germline ends came to 7 bases. CDR3 length: 12 residues. The chain's CDR3 is CASSWTADTQYF. The CDR3, as DNA: TGTGCCAGCAGTTGGACAGCAGATACGCAGTATTTT.

The chain employs TRBV15 and TRBJ1-1; D ambiguous. The length of the CDR3 is 14 residues. The germline V gene has CDR1 LNHNV and CDR2 YYDKDF (reference sequence). The V end lost 5 bases, the J end lost 0 bases, and 10 bases lay between the germline ends. This chain's CDR3 is CATSDGEMNTEAFF. The DNA of the CDR3 is TGTGCCACCAGCGACGGAGAAATGAACACTGAAGCTTTCTTT.

The count of this clone is one. The chain recombines TRBV28 with TRBJ1-5, with TRBD1 matching over 7 bases. The CDR3 sequence is 15 residues long. The germline gives CDR1 MDHEN, CDR2 SYDVKM. J gave up 3 bases and V 4 bases, and 6 bases lay outside the gene matches. The CDR3 DNA reads TGTGCCAGCAGTTCCCAACAGGGGTCCAATCAGCCCCAGCATTTT. This translates into CASSSQQGSNQPQHF.

The chain combines TRBV7-8 with TRBJ1-2, with D unclear. The CDR3 spans 15 residues. Germline assignment: CDR1 SGHVS and CDR2 FQNEAQ. V lost 1 base and J lost 0, with 9 bases in between. Here the CDR3 DNA reads TGTGCCAGCAGCTTAGTCGCGGGAGCTAACTATGGCTACACCTTC. Translation: CASSLVAGANYGYTF.

The CDR3 DNA follows: TGTGCCAGTAGTATAGCCGGACAGGGGCGTAGGGTAATGGGGACCCAGTACTTC. Translating gives CASSIAGQGRRVMGTQYF. The chain carries TRBV19 and TRBJ2-5; TRBD1 aligns across 9 bases. In germline, CDR1 is LNHDA, CDR2 SQIVND (reference sequence). Trimming at V came to 1 base and at J to 7 bases, leaving 16 bases not matched to a gene. The CDR3 has 18 residues.

This chain uses TRBV19 with TRBJ2-3, with TRBD2 matching over 7 bases. J gave up 6 bases and V 2 bases, and 14 bases lay outside the gene matches. Per the germline V gene, CDR1 is LNHDA and CDR2 is SQIVND (reference sequence). The CDR3 extends over 17 amino acids. This CDR3 is CASSISLEGGRGDTQYF. CDR3 coding DNA: TGTGCCAGTAGTATAAGTTTAGAGGGCGGGAGAGGCGATACGCAGTATTTT.

This clone was seen just once. The chain couples TRBV18 to TRBJ2-5, with TRBD2 matching 13 bases. This CDR3 has 17 residues. Germline V lookup: CDR1 KGHSH, CDR2 LQKENI. V trimming: 6 bases; J trimming: 0 bases; junction bases outside the gene matches: 7. The CDR3 nucleotides read TGTGCCAGCTCGCGGACTAGCGGGAGTGGGTACCAAGAGACCCAGTACTTC. Protein product: CASSRTSGSGYQETQYF. Combining the CDR3 with reference TRBV18 and TRBJ2-5 gives the whole variable domain NAGVMQNPRHLVRRRGQEARLRCSPMKGHSHVYWYRQLPEEGLKFMVYLQKENIIDESGMPKERFSAEFPKEGPSILRIQQVVRGDSAAYFCASSRTSGSGYQETQYFGPGTRLLVL.

This sequence joins TRBV24-1 and TRBJ2-7; 7 nucleotides agree with TRBD1. There are 15 residues in the CDR3. Germline trimming cut 4 bases from V and 2 bases from J; bases unmatched to any gene: 7. Germline V lookup: CDR1 KGHDR, CDR2 SFDVKD. The CDR3, as DNA: TGTGCCACCAGTGACAGCAGGGGGTGGGCCTACGAGCAGTACTTC. The encoded protein is CATSDSRGWAYEQYF.

About this clone itself: Compared with germline, one end of the junction differs, possibly owing to a read error. The chain uses TRBV5-1 and TRBJ2-3, with 11 positions matching TRBD1. Germline V CDR1 and CDR2: SGHRS, YFSETQ. This CDR3 is 15 amino acids long. CDR3 DNA sequence: TGCGCCAGCAACTTGGACAGGGGGCTTACAGATACGCAGTATTTT. Its translation: CASNLDRGLTDTQYF.

A single count supports this clone. The chain joins TRBV6-5 to TRBJ2-2; TRBD1 agrees at 8 bases. Germline CDR1 reads MNHEY; CDR2 reads SVGAGI. The CDR3 runs to 13 residues. J gave up 6 bases and V 6 bases, and 3 bases lay outside the gene matches. The CDR3 loop reads CASRLQGAGELFF. CDR3 nucleotides: TGTGCCAGCAGATTACAGGGGGCCGGGGAGCTGTTTTTT.

The chain links TRBV24-1 to TRBJ2-2; D is perhaps TRBD1 (5 bases). The V and J ends lost 6 bases and 5 bases respectively, with 6 bases between them. The CDR3 extends over 12 amino acids. The germline V gene encodes CDR1 KGHDR and CDR2 SFDVKD. CDR3 sequence reads: CATSRGTGELFF. CDR3 in DNA: TGTGCCACCAGTAGGGGTACCGGGGAGCTGTTTTTT.

This clone has only a few counts. The chain is built from TRBV19 and TRBJ2-3, with 8 bases lining up with TRBD2. V was pared by 3 bases and J by 4 bases, with 6 bases of the junction left unmatched. CDR1 is LNHDA, CDR2 SQIVND, per germline (reference sequence). This CDR3 comprises 15 residues. The CDR3 region has the DNA TGTGCCAGTAGTATGGGACTAGGTCAAGCAGATACGCAGTATTTT. This gives the protein CASSMGLGQADTQYF.

V and J are TRBV11-2 and TRBJ2-7; TRBD1 agrees at 8 bases. This CDR3 has 17 residues. The V gene's germline CDR1 is SGHAT and CDR2 FQNNGV. V shed 0 bases, J shed 4 bases, and the junction held 11 bases outside the gene matches. CDR3 sequence (DNA): TGTGCCAGCAGCTTAGAGTCCCGCGACAGGGGTGAATACGAGCAGTACTTC. Translated, it gives CASSLESRDRGEYEQYF.

V usage is TRBV7-3 and J usage is TRBJ1-2, with D tentatively TRBD1 (5 bases). In germline, CDR1 is SGHTA, CDR2 FQGTGA. The V end was cut by 6 bases, the J end by 0 bases, with 14 bases between. The CDR3 extends over 15 amino acids. DNA of the CDR3: TGTGCCAGCAGTTCCTTAGGGGCTCCTAACTATGGCTACACCTTC. This translates into CASSSLGAPNYGYTF.

The chain uses TRBV2 and TRBJ1-1; perhaps TRBD1 as D (6 bases). In germline, CDR1 is SNHLY, CDR2 FYNNEI. The CDR3 loop spans 18 amino acids. The germline V and J ends were trimmed by 3 bases and 0 bases, with 20 bases remaining between them. CDR3 in DNA: TGTGCCAGCAGTGAGGGGCCAGGGGCAATTCTCATGAACACTGAAGCTTTCTTT. Amino acids: CASSEGPGAILMNTEAFF.

The chain recombines TRBV5-6 with TRBJ2-7; maybe TRBD1 (6 bases). The CDR3 is 15 residues long. The V gene lost 0 bases and the J gene lost 0 bases, with 10 bases spanning the gap. Germline V gene data show CDR1 as SGHDT and CDR2 as YYEEEE. The CDR3 DNA reads TGTGCCAGCAGCTTGGGGCAGGGGTTCTCCTACGAGCAGTACGTC. Translation: CASSLGQGFSYEQYV.

The chain employs TRBV10-1 and TRBJ2-3; 9 bases agree with TRBD1. V shed 9 bases and J 0 bases; nucleotides not matched to a gene: 22. Germline V CDR1 and CDR2: WNHNN, SYGVQD (reference sequence). The CDR3 is made up of 20 amino acids. The CDR3 sequence is CASSRRDREPRGLSTDTQYF. For the CDR3, the DNA is TGCGCCAGTTCCCGCCGGGACAGGGAGCCCAGGGGACTAAGCACAGATACGCAGTATTTT.

V is TRBV5-1 and J is TRBJ2-7; possibly TRBD1 for D (6 bases). With 6 bases removed from V and 2 bases from J, the gap between germline ends came to 15 bases. Per germline, CDR1 SGHRS and CDR2 YFSETQ. The CDR3 is 14 residues long. The CDR3: CASTQGSPPYEQYF. CDR3 DNA sequence: TGCGCCAGCACCCAGGGGTCTCCCCCCTACGAGCAGTACTTC.

In DNA form, the CDR3 reads TGTGCCAGCAGCTTAGGGGAGTATGAGCAGTTCTTC. Encoded protein: CASSLGEYEQFF. The chain uses TRBV11-2 and TRBJ2-1, with TRBD2 as a possible D gene (5 bases). CDR1 is SGHAT, CDR2 FQNNGV, per germline. The CDR3 is 12 residues long. Trimming cost V 1 base and J 8 bases, with 6 bases left between them.

The chain is built from TRBV6-1 and TRBJ2-3; D is possibly TRBD1 (6 bases). The CDR3 is 16 amino acids. Trimming pared 1 base from V and 2 bases from J, leaving 13 bases between. Per the germline V gene, CDR1 is MNHNS and CDR2 is SASEGT. CDR3 nucleotide sequence: TGTGCCAGCAGTGAAGGGGTGGGGGCGAACACAGATACGCAGTATTTT. Translated: CASSEGVGANTDTQYF.